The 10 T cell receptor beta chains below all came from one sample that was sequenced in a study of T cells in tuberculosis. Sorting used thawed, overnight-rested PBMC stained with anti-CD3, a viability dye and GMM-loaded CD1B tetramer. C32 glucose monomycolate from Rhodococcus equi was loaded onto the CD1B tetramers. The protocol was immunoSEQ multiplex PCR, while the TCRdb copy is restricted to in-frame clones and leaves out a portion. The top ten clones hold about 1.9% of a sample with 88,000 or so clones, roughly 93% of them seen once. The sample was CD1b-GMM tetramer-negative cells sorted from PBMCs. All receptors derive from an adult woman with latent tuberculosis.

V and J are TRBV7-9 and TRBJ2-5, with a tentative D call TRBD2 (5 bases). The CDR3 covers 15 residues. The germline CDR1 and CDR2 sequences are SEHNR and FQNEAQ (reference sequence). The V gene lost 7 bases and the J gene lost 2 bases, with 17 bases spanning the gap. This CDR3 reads CASTKIARGQETQYF. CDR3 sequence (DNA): TGTGCCAGCACCAAAATTGCCCGGGGTCAAGAGACCCAGTACTTC.

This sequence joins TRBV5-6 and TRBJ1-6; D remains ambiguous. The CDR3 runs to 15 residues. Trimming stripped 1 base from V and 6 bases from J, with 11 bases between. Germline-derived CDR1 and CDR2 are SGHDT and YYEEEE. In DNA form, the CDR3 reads TGTGCCAGCAGCTTGCTGTGGCAGTCTAATTCACCCCTCCACTTT. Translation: CASSLLWQSNSPLHF.

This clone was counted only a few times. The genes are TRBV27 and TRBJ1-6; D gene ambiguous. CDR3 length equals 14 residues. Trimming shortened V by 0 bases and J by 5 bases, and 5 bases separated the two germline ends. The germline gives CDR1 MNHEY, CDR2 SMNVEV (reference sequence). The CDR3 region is CASSLSADNSPLHF. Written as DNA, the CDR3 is TGTGCCAGCAGTTTATCGGCAGATAATTCACCCCTCCACTTT.

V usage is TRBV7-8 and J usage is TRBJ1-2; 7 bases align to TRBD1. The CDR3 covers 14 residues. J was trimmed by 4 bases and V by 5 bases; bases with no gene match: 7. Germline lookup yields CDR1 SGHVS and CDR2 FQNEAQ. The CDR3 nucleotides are TGTGCCAGCAGCGTGGGACAGATCGTCTATGGCTACACCTTC. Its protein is CASSVGQIVYGYTF.

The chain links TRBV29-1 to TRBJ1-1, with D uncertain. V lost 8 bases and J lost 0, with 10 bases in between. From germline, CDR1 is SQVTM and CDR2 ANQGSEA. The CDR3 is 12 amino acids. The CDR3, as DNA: TGCAGCCCGCGACTCATGAACACTGAAGCTTTCTTT. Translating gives CSPRLMNTEAFF.

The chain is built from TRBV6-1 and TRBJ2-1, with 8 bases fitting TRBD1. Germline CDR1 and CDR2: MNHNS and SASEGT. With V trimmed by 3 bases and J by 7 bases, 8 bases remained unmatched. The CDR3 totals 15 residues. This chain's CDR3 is CASSEGQVYANEQFF. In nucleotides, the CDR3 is TGTGCCAGCAGTGAGGGACAGGTCTACGCAAATGAGCAGTTCTTC.

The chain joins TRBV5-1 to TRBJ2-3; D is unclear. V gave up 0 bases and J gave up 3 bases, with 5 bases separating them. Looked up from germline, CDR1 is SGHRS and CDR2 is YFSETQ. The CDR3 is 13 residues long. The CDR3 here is CASSLAGTDTQYF. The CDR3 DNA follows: TGCGCCAGCAGCTTGGCCGGTACAGATACGCAGTATTTT. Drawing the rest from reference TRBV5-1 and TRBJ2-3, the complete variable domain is KAGVTQTPRYLIKTRGQQVTLSCSPISGHRSVSWYQQTPGQGLQFLFEYFSETQRNKGNFPGRFSGRQFSNSRSEMNVSTLELGDSALYLCASSLAGTDTQYFGPGTRLTVL.

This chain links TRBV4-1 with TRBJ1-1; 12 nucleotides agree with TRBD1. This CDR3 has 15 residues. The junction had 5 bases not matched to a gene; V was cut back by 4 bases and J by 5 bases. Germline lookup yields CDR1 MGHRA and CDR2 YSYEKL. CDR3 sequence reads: CASSPRDRGQTEAFF. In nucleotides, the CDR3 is TGCGCCAGCAGCCCCCGGGACAGGGGGCAAACTGAAGCTTTCTTT.

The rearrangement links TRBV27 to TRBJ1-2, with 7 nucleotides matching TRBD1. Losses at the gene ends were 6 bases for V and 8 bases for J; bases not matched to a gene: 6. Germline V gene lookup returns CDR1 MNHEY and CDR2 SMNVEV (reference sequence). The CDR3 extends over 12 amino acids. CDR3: CASSKGAQGYTF. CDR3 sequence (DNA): TGTGCCAGCAGCAAGGGGGCGCAGGGCTACACCTTC.

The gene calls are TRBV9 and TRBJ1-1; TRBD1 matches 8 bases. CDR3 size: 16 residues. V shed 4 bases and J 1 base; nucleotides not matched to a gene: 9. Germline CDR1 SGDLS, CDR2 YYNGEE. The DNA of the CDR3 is TGTGCCAGCAGCATACGGACAGGGATTGAGAACACTGAAGCTTTCTTT. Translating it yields CASSIRTGIENTEAFF.